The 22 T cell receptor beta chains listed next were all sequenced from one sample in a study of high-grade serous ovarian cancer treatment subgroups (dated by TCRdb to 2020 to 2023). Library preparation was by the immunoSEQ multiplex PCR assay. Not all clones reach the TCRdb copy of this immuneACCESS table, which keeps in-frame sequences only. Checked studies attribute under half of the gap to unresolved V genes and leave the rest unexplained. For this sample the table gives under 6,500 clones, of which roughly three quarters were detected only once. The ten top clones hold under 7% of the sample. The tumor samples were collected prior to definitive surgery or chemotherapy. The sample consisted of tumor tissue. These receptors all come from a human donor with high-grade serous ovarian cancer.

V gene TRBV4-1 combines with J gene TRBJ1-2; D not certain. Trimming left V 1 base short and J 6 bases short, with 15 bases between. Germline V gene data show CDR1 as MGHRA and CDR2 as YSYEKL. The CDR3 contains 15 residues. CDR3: CASSQGGSPRDGYTF. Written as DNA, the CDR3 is TGCGCCAGCAGCCAAGGAGGATCCCCTCGAGATGGCTACACCTTC.

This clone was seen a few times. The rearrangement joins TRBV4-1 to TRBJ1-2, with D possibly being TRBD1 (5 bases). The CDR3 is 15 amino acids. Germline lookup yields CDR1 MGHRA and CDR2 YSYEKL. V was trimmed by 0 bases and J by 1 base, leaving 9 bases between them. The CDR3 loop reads CASSQEFRDNYGYTF. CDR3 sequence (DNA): TGCGCCAGCAGCCAAGAGTTCAGGGATAACTATGGCTACACCTTC.

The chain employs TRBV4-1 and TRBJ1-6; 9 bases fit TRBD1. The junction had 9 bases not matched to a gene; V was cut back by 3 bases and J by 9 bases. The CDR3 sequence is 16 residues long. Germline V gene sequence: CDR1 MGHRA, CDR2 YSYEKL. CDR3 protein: CASSHAPGQGGSPLHF. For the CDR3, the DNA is TGCGCCAGCAGCCACGCACCGGGACAGGGTGGTTCACCCCTCCACTTT.

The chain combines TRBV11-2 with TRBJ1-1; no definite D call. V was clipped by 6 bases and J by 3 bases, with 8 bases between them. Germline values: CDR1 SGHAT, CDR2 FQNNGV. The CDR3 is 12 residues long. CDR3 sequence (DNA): TGTGCCAGCAGGTCAGGCGACACTGAAGCTTTCTTT. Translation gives CASRSGDTEAFF.

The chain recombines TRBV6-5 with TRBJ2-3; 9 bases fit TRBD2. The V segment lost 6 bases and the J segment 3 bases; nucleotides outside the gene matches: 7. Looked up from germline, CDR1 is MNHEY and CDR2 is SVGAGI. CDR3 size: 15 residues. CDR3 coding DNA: TGTGCCAGCAGGCAGCGGGGGGCGGGGACAGATACGCAGTATTTT. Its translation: CASRQRGAGTDTQYF.

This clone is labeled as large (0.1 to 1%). CDR3 DNA: TGTGCCAGCGGGGACAGGGGCCATAATTCACCCCTCCACTTT. Its protein is CASGDRGHNSPLHF. The chain joins TRBV27 to TRBJ1-6; 10 bases are a match to TRBD1. CDR3 length: 14 residues. Per germline, CDR1 MNHEY and CDR2 SMNVEV (reference sequence). The ends lost 8 bases at V and 5 bases at J; junction bases unmatched: 3.

In nucleotides, the CDR3 is TGTGCCAGCAGCCCGACGGGACTAGCGACCCTCCAAGAGACCCAGTACTTC. Translated: CASSPTGLATLQETQYF. The chain employs TRBV11-3 and TRBJ2-5, with TRBD2 matching over 10 bases. This CDR3 is 17 amino acids long. After removal of 5 bases from V and 1 base from J, the junction contained 10 bases not matched to a gene. In germline, CDR1 is SGHNT, CDR2 YENEEA.

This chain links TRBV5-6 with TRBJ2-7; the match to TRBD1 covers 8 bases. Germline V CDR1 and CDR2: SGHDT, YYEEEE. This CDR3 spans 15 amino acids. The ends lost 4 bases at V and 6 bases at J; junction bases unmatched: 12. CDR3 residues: CASSQPDRELFEQYF. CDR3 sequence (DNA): TGTGCCAGCAGCCAGCCGGACAGGGAACTATTCGAGCAGTACTTC.

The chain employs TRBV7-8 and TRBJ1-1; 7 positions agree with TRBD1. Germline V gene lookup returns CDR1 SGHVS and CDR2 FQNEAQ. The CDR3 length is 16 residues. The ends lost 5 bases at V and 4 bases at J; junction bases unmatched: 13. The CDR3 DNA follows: TGTGCCAGCAGCCCCACCTCCAGGGGGGACGTCACTGAAGCTTTCTTT. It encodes CASSPTSRGDVTEAFF. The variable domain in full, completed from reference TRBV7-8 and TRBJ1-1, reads GAGVSQSPRYKVAKRGQDVALRCDPISGHVSLFWYQQALGQGPEFLTYFQNEAQLDKSGLPSDRFFAERPEGSVSTLKIQRTQQEDSAVYLCASSPTSRGDVTEAFFGQGTRLTVV.

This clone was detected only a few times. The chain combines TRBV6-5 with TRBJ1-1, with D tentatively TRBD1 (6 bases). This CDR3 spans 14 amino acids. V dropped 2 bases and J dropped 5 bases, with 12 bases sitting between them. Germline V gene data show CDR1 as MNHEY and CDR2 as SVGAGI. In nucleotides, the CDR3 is TGTGCCAGCAGTTACCGCCACAGGGATACTGAAGCTTTCTTT. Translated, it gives CASSYRHRDTEAFF.

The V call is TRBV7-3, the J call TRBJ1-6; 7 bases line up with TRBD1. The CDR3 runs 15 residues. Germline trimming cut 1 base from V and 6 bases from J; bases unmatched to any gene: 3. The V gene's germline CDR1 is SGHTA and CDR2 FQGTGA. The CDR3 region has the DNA TGTGCCAGCAGCTTAAGGGGACAGATTAATTCACCCCTCCACTTT. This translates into CASSLRGQINSPLHF.

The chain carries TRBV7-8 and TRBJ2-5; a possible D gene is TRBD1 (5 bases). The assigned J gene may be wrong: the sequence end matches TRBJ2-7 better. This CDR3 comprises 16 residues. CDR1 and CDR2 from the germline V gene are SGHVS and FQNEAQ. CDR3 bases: TGTGCCAGCAGCCTAGAATCAGGGTTTTCTGGCTACGAGCAGTACTTC. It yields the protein CASSLESGFSGYEQYF.

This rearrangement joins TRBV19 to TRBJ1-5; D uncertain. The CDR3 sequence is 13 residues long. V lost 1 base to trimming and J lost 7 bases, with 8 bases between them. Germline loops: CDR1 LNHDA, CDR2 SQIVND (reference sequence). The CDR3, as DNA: TGTGCCAGTAGTATAGGGTTGAGACAGCCCCAGCATTTT. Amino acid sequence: CASSIGLRQPQHF.

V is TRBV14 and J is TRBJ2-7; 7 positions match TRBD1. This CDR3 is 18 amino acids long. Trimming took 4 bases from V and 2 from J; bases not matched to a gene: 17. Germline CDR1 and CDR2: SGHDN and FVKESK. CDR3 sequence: CASSRLTTLTGKPYEQYF. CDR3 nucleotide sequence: TGTGCCAGCAGCCGGCTTACCACGCTGACAGGGAAGCCCTACGAGCAGTACTTC. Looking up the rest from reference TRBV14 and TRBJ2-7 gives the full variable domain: EAGVTQFPSHSVIEKGQTVTLRCDPISGHDNLYWYRRVMGKEIKFLLHFVKESKQDESGMPNNRFLAERTGGTYSTLKVQPAELEDSGVYFCASSRLTTLTGKPYEQYFGPGTRLTVT.

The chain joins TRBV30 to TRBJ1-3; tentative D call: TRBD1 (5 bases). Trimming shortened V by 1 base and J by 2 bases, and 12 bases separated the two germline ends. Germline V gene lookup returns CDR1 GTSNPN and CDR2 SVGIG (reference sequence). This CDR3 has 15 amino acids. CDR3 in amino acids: CAWSGRGTTGNTIYF. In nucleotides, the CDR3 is TGTGCCTGGAGTGGGAGAGGGACGACTGGAAACACCATATATTTT.

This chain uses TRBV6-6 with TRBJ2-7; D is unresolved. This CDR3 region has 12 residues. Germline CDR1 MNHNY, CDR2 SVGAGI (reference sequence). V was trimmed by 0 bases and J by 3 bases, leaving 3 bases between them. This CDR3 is CASSYSLYEQYF. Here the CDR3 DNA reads TGTGCCAGCAGTTACTCGCTCTACGAGCAGTACTTC.

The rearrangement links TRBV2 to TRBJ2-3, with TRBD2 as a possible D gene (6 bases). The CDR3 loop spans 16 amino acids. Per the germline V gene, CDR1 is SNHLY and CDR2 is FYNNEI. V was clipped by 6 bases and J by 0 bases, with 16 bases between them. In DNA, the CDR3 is TGTGCCAGCAGGGCGACTAGTCTTCGGAGCACAGATACGCAGTATTTT. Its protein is CASRATSLRSTDTQYF.

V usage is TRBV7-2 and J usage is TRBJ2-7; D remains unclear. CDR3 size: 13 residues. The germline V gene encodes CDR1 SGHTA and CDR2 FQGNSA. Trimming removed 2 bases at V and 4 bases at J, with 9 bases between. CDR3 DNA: TGTGCCAGCAGCTTATTTGGACCTTACGAGCAGTACTTC. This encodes CASSLFGPYEQYF.

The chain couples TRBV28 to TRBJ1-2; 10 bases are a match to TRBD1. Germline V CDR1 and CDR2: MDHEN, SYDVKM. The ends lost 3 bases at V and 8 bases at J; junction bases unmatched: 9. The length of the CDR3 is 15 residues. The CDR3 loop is CASSFDRTGGGGYTF. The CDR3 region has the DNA TGTGCCAGCAGTTTCGATCGGACAGGGGGGGGCGGCTACACCTTC.

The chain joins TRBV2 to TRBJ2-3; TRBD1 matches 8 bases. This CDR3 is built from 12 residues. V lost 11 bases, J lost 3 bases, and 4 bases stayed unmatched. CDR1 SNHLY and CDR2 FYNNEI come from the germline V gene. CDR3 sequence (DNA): TGTGCCGGGCGACAGGGGACAGATACGCAGTATTTT. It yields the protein CAGRQGTDTQYF.

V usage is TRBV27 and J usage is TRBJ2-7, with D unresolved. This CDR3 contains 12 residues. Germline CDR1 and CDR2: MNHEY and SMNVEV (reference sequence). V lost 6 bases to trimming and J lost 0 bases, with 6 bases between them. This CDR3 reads CASSRGSYEQYF. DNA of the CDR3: TGTGCCAGCAGCCGCGGCTCCTACGAGCAGTACTTC.

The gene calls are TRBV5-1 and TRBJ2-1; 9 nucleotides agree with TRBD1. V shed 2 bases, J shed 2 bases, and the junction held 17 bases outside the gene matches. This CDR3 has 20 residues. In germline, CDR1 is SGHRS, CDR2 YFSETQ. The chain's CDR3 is CASSLEKDRGFQYPYNEQFF. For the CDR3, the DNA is TGCGCCAGCAGCTTAGAAAAGGACAGGGGTTTCCAGTATCCCTACAATGAGCAGTTCTTC.